Listed below are T cell receptor beta chains from one sample, sequenced in a study of response to subunit inactivated influenza vaccine. One entry per CDR3 protein, called by TCRdb with MiXCR from the RT-PCR reads. The sample lists hundreds of thousands of distinct CDR3 sequences, about 15% occurring once. The sample was PBMCs from blood, taken 14 days before vaccination. The receptors shown here come from a man over 45 who received an inactivated influenza vaccine. The CDR3 runs from the conserved cysteine through the conserved F or W. A D gene is named only where the DNA matches it firmly. Clone size is shown for a subset of rows, as once, few, many or a class of expanded clone.

TGTGCCATCAGTTCTTCCACGGGACTAGCGGGAGAGAGGGGCCACGAGCAGTACTTC | CAISSSTGLAGERGHEQYF | TRBJ2-7 | few | TRBD2 | TRBV10-3
TGTGCCAGCAGCTCCCCCGGGACACTGAACACTGAAGCTTTCTTT | CASSSPGTLNTEAFF | TRBJ1-1 | few | . | TRBV11-2
TGTGCCAGTAGTGTCCCCCGGGGGGGCAATCAGCCCCAGCATTTT | CASSVPRGGNQPQHF | TRBJ1-5 | . | . | TRBV19
TGTGCCAGCAGTGAAGCTTCCCCCCAGATTTCCTACGAGCAGTACTTC | CASSEASPQISYEQYF | TRBJ2-7 | . | . | TRBV2
TGCGCCAGCAGCTTGGGGACAGATCGGCCCACTGAAGCTTTCTTT | CASSLGTDRPTEAFF | TRBJ1-1 | few | . | TRBV5-1
TGTGCCAGCAGTTTCCGCTCAGCGGGGGGGAACAATGAGCAGTTCTTC | CASSFRSAGGNNEQFF | TRBJ2-1 | . | TRBD2 | TRBV7-2
TGCAGTGCTAGGGGCTACAGGGGTCTCGAAGCTTTCTTT | CSARGYRGLEAFF | TRBJ1-1 | few | TRBD1 | TRBV20-1
TGCAGTGCTCCCTCTCATTTCGGGCGGGAGTGGGAGCAGTACTTC | CSAPSHFGREWEQYF | TRBJ2-7 | few | TRBD2 | TRBV20-1
TGTGCCAGCAGCTTATTTGGACAGGGGGCTCGCGAACCCCTCCACTTT | CASSLFGQGAREPLHF | TRBJ1-6 | . | TRBD1 | TRBV7-2
TGTGCCAGCAGCGGGCAGGGGGCGGCAGAGACCCAGTACTTC | CASSGQGAAETQYF | TRBJ2-5 | . | TRBD1 | TRBV5-6
TGTGCCAGCAGTCAACTACGGGGGGCCCCTTACAATGAGCAGTTCTTC | CASSQLRGAPYNEQFF | TRBJ2-1 | . | . | TRBV6-1
TGTGCCAGTAGCCGCCAGGGGGGGAGATCCTACAATGAGCAGTTCTTC | CASSRQGGRSYNEQFF | TRBJ2-1 | many | . | TRBV19